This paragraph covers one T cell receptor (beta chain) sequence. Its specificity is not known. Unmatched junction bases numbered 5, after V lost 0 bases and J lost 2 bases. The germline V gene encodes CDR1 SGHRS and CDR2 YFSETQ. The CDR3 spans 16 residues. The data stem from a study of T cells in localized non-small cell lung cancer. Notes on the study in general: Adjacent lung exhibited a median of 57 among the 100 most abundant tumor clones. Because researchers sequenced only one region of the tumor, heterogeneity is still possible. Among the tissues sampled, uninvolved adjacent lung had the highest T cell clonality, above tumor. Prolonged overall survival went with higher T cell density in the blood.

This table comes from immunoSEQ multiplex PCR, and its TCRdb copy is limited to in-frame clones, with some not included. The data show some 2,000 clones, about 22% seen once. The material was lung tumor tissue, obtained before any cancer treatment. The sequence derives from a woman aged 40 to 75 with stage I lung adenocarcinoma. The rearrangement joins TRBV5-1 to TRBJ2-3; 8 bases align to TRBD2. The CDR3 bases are TGCGCCAGCAGCTTGGACGCCGGGGGGGCCACAGATACGCAGTATTTT. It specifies CASSLDAGGATDTQYF. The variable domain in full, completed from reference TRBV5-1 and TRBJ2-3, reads KAGVTQTPRYLIKTRGQQVTLSCSPISGHRSVSWYQQTPGQGLQFLFEYFSETQRNKGNFPGRFSGRQFSNSRSEMNVSTLELGDSALYLCASSLDAGGATDTQYFGPGTRLTVL.